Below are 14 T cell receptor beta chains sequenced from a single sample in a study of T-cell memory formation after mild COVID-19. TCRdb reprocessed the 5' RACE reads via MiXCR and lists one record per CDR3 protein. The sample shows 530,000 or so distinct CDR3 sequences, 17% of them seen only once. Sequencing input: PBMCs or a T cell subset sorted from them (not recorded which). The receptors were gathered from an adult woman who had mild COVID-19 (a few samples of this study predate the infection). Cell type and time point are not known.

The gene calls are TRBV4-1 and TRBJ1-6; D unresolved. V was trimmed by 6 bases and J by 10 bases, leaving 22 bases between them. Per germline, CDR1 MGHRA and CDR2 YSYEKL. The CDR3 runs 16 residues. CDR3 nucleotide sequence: TGCGCCAGCAGGTATGTTGAGGACTCGTTAACCTCACCCCTCCACTTT. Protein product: CASRYVEDSLTSPLHF.

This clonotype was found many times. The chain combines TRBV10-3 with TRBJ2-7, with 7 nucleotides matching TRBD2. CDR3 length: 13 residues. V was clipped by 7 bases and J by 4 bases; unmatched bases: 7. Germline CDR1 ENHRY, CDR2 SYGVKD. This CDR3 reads CAIKEASGYEQYF. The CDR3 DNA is TGTGCCATCAAGGAGGCTAGCGGTTACGAGCAGTACTTC.

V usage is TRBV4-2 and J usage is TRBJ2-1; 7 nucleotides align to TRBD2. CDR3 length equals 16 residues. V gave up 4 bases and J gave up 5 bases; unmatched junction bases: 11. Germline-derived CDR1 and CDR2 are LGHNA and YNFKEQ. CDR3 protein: CASSRSGTSDDNEQFF. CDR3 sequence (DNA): TGTGCCAGCAGCCGGAGCGGGACTTCCGACGACAATGAGCAGTTCTTC.

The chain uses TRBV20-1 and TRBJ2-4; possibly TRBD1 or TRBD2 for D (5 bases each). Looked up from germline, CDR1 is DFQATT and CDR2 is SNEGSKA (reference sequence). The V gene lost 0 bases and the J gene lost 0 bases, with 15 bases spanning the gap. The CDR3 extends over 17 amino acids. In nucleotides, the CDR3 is TGCAGTGCTAGAGATCGGGCCGGGACCTTAGCCAAAAACATTCAGTACTTC. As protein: CSARDRAGTLAKNIQYF.

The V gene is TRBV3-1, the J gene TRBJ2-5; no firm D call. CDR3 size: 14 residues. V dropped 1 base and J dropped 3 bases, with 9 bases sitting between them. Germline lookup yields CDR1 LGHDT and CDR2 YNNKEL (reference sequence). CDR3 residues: CASSQAILKETQYF. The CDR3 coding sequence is TGTGCCAGCAGCCAAGCCATTTTAAAAGAGACCCAGTACTTC.

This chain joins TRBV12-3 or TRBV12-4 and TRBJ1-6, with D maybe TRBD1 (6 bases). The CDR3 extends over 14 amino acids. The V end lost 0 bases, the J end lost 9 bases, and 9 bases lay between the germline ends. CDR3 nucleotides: TGTGCCAGCAGTTTAGCCAGGGGCAGTTCACCCCTCCACTTT. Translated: CASSLARGSSPLHF.

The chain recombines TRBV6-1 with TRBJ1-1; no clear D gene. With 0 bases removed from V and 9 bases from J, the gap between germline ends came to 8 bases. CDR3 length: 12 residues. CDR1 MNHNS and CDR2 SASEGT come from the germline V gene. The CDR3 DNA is TGTGCCAGCAGTGAAGCCTACGGAAAAGCTTTCTTT. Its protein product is CASSEAYGKAFF.

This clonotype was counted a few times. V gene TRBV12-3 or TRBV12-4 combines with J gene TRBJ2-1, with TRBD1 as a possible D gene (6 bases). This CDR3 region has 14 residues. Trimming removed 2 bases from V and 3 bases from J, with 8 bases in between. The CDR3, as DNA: TGTGCCAGCAGTTTACGACAGGTCTACAATGAGCAGTTCTTC. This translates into CASSLRQVYNEQFF.

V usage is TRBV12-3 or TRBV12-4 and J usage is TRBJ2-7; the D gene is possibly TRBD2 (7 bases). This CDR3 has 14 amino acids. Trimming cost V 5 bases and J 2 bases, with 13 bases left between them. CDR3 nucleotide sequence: TGTGCCAGCAGTCGAGCGGGACAAACCTACGAGCAGTACTTC. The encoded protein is CASSRAGQTYEQYF.

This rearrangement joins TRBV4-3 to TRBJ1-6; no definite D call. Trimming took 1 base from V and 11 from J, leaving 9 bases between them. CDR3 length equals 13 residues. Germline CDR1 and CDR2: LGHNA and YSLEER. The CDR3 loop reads CASSQVRLPPLHF. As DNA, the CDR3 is TGCGCCAGCAGCCAAGTCAGGCTCCCACCCCTCCACTTT.

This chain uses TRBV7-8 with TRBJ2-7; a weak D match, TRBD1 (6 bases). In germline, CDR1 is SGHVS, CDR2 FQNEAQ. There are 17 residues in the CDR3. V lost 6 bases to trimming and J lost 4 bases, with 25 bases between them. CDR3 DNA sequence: TGTGCCAGCAGGGGCGGACAGTTGGGCAGATCGATTTACGAGCAGTACTTC. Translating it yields CASRGGQLGRSIYEQYF.

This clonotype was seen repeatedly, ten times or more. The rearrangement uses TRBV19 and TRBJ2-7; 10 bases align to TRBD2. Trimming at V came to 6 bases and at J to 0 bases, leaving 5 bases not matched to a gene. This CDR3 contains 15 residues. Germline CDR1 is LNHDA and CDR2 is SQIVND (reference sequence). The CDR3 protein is CASRASGGSSYEQYF. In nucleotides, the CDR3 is TGTGCCAGTAGGGCTAGCGGGGGAAGCTCCTACGAGCAGTACTTC. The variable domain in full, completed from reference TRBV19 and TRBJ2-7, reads DGGITQSPKYLFRKEGQNVTLSCEQNLNHDAMYWYRQDPGQGLRLIYYSQIVNDFQKGDIAEGYSVSREKKESFPLTVTSAQKNPTAFYLCASRASGGSSYEQYFGPGTRLTVT.

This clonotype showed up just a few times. CDR3 in DNA: TGTGCCAGCAGTTCCCCCTGGACTAGCGGGAGATACGAGCAGTACTTC. This translates into CASSSPWTSGRYEQYF. V is TRBV12-3 or TRBV12-4 and J is TRBJ2-7, with 13 bases lining up with TRBD2. V lost 4 bases and J lost 4; bases outside the gene matches: 7. The CDR3 extends over 16 amino acids.

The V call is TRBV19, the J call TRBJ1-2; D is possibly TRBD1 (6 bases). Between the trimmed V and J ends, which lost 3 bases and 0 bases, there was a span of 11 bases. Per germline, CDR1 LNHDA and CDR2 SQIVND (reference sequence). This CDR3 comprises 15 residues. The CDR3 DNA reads TGTGCCAGTAGTATCGGACAGTCGACTAACTATGGCTACACCTTC. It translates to CASSIGQSTNYGYTF.